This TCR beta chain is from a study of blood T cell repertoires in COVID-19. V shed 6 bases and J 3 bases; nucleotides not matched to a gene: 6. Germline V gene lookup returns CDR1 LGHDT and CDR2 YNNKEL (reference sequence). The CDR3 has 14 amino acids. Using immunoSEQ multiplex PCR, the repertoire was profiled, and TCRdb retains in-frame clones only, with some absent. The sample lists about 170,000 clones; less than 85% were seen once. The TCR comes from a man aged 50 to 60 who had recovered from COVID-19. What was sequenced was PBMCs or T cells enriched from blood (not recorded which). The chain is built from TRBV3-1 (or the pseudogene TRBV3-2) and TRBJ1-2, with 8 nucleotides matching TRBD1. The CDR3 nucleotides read TGTGCCAGCAGTCTGACAGGGGTCCACTATGGCTACACCTTC. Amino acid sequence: CASSLTGVHYGYTF.